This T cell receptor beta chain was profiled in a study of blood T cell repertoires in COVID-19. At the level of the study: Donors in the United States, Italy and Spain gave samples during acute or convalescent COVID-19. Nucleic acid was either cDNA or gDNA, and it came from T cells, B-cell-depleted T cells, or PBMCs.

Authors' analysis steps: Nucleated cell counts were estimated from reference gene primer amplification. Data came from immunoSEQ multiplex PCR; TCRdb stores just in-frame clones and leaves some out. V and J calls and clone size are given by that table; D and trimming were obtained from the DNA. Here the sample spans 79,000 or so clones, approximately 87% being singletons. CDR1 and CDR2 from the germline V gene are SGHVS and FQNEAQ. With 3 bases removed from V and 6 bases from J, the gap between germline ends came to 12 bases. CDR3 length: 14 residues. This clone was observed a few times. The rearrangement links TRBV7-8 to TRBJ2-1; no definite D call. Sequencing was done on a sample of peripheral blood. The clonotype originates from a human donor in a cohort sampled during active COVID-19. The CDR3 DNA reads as TGTGCCAGCAGCTTTCGATCCCTAGGCAATGAGCAGTTCTTC. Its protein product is CASSFRSLGNEQFF.